This TCR beta chain was recovered during a study of blood T cell repertoires in COVID-19. On the study more broadly: Nucleic acid was either cDNA or gDNA, and it came from T cells, B-cell-depleted T cells, or PBMCs.

Here immunoSEQ multiplex PCR was the method, and the copy in TCRdb shows in-frame clones only, minus some. The sample yields around 400,000 clones, 70% to 90% seen once. The CDR3 is 16 amino acids. Germline CDR1 and CDR2: SGHRS and YFSETQ. The V end was cut by 0 bases, the J end by 3 bases, with 15 bases between. Sequencing was done on a sample of peripheral blood. The chain joins TRBV5-1 to TRBJ2-5; TRBD2 is a possible D gene (5 bases). The sequence derives from a woman aged 55-70 years with COVID-19, enrolled during active disease. CDR3 nucleotides: TGCGCCAGCAGCTTGGGTCGCCCCGGGATGGAAGAGACCCAGTACTTC. It translates to CASSLGRPGMEETQYF.